This T cell receptor beta chain was documented in a study of metastatic and nonmetastatic thyroid tumors. Overall study: The comparison covered peripheral blood and tumor or nodule tissue in malignant and benign thyroid patients.

Whole-study findings and limits: In both blood and tumor samples, TCR beta diversity was reported significantly higher for malignant than benign nodules.

This clone was observed many times. Its antigen is as yet unknown. CDR3 size: 13 residues. Per the germline V gene, CDR1 is MNHEY and CDR2 is SMNVEV (reference sequence). Trimming took 6 bases from V and 1 from J, leaving 9 bases between them. As originally analysed: Between-group CDR3 differences, defined by clinicopathological status, yielded a distant-metastasis classifier for papillary thyroid cancer. TCRdb re-called the PCR reads via MiXCR. TCRdb, not the original authors, processed these V and J calls. The data show roughly 25,000 clones, 20% to 25% seen once. Ahead of thyroid surgery, no patient had received treatment of any kind.

The TCR comes from a male donor with papillary thyroid cancer or a benign thyroid nodule (not recorded which). Some clones in this sample may be carry-over from other donors' samples. This rearrangement joins TRBV27 to TRBJ1-1; D call uncertain. Input material: blood. Here the CDR3 reads CASRNPTNTEAFF. The CDR3, as DNA: TGTGCCAGCAGGAACCCCACGAACACTGAAGCTTTCTTT.